Listed here are 8 T cell receptor beta chains from one sample, sequenced in a study of cytomegalovirus exposure and HLA in healthy donors. The PCR contained 60 Vbeta and 13 Jbeta primers. Sequencing was performed with immunoSEQ multiplex PCR; in TCRdb, only in-frame clones are kept and a portion is missing. The repertoire holds about 150,000 clones, with over 70% as singletons. The sequenced material came from PBMCs. The receptors here all came from a man aged 40-49 years in good health and CMV-seronegative.

The gene calls are TRBV19 and TRBJ1-5; 7 bases map to TRBD1. The CDR3 sequence is 15 residues long. J gave up 2 bases and V 6 bases, and 7 bases lay outside the gene matches. From germline, CDR1 is LNHDA and CDR2 SQIVND (reference sequence). The CDR3 region is CASSQGVWGNQPQHF. The CDR3 bases are TGTGCCAGTAGCCAGGGGGTATGGGGCAATCAGCCCCAGCATTTT.

Note on this clone: The germline gene is not matched at one end of the junction; a read error may be the cause. The identical CDR3 is also encoded by other nucleotide sequences in the sample. The chain has TRBV5-6 and TRBJ1-1; D gene ambiguous. Per the germline V gene, CDR1 is SGHDT and CDR2 is YYEEEE. This CDR3 comprises 13 residues. CDR3 residues: CASSFGGNTEAFF. DNA for the CDR3: TGTGCCAGCAGCTTCGGCGGAAACACTGAAGCCTTCTTT.

The V gene is TRBV7-3, the J gene TRBJ2-7; tentatively, D is TRBD1 (6 bases). Trimming pared 4 bases from V and 0 bases from J, leaving 13 bases between. Per the germline V gene, CDR1 is SGHTA and CDR2 is FQGTGA. This CDR3 contains 15 residues. The CDR3 here is CASSSSRQDSYEQYF. Written as DNA, the CDR3 is TGTGCCAGCAGCTCCTCGAGACAGGACTCCTACGAGCAGTACTTC.

The chain has TRBV5-1 and TRBJ2-3; 7 nucleotides align to TRBD1. CDR1 SGHRS and CDR2 YFSETQ come from the germline V gene. This CDR3 has 15 residues. V was pared by 4 bases and J by 0 bases, with 5 bases of the junction left unmatched. CDR3 protein: CASSPGQFSTDTQYF. The CDR3 DNA sequence: TGCGCCAGCAGCCCGGGACAGTTTAGCACAGATACGCAGTATTTT. Drawing the rest from reference TRBV5-1 and TRBJ2-3, the complete variable domain is KAGVTQTPRYLIKTRGQQVTLSCSPISGHRSVSWYQQTPGQGLQFLFEYFSETQRNKGNFPGRFSGRQFSNSRSEMNVSTLELGDSALYLCASSPGQFSTDTQYFGPGTRLTVL.

This clone was counted a few times. CDR3 in amino acids: CASSRDPRAGLSHYNEQFF. In nucleotides, the CDR3 is TGCGCCAGCAGCCGCGACCCCCGAGCGGGACTTAGCCACTACAATGAGCAGTTCTTC. The gene calls are TRBV4-1 and TRBJ2-1; TRBD2 matches 7 bases. From germline, CDR1 is MGHRA and CDR2 YSYEKL. J lost 3 bases, V lost 4 bases, and 18 bases had no gene match. This CDR3 comprises 19 residues.

This clone was detected only a few times. This rearrangement joins TRBV6-4 to TRBJ2-5; possibly TRBD1 for D (6 bases). From germline, CDR1 is MRHNA and CDR2 SNTAGT. Trimming took 3 bases from V and 9 from J, leaving 14 bases between them. This CDR3 is 13 amino acids long. The CDR3 nucleotides are TGTGCCAGCAGTGAGGCCGTTACAGGGCCCCAGTACTTC. This gives the protein CASSEAVTGPQYF.

This sequence joins TRBV30 and TRBJ2-1; D gene ambiguous. Germline V gene lookup returns CDR1 GTSNPN and CDR2 SVGIG (reference sequence). V was clipped by 2 bases and J by 6 bases, with 11 bases between them. This CDR3 spans 13 amino acids. CDR3 DNA sequence: TGTGCCTGGAGTCGGTTAGCAGCCAATGAGCAGTTCTTC. Protein sequence: CAWSRLAANEQFF.

This clone has only one observation. V and J are TRBV4-3 and TRBJ2-1, with a weak D call TRBD2 (5 bases). The CDR3 extends over 14 amino acids. The V gene lost 5 bases and the J gene lost 7 bases, with 15 bases spanning the gap. CDR1 LGHNA and CDR2 YSLEER come from the germline V gene. CDR3: CASSENLGVNEQFF. The CDR3 DNA reads TGCGCCAGCAGCGAAAACCTCGGGGTAAATGAGCAGTTCTTC.